This T cell receptor beta chain was identified during a study of shared clonotypes between healthy human individuals (dated by TCRdb to 2018 to 2021). As for the study more broadly: A couple of women and three men aged 18 to 49 years were included in the cohort. For each donor, CD4 naive and CD4 memory were each given three plates, CD8 naive was given two plates, and CD8 memory was given one plate. To estimate repertoire size and how much clonotypes are shared between individuals, the study performed deep sequencing of blood TCR repertoires from a handful of healthy adults. To increase sequencing depth and limit assay-specific biases, different laboratories used diverse techniques to prepare libraries and sequence TCR repertoires. Each donor's leukapheresis produced roughly between about 0.8 and 10 billion PBMCs. Study-wide findings and limitations: Because the study included only a small number of donors, the genetic and exposure-history diversity represented was limited. Rarefaction of sorted-subset datasets indicated incomplete sequencing despite the large sequencing depth. Compared with non-shared clonotypes, the clonotypes found in all four sorted-subset donors had higher generation probabilities. Across a handful of donors, approximately 4.6% of naive CD4, approximately 3.6% of naive CD8, approximately 2.5% of memory CD4, and roughly 0.4% of memory CD8 clonotypes were shared. Larger estimated clonotype richness was generally found for naive subsets than for memory subsets. Sampling was restricted to blood, and TCR repertoires in tissue are likely to differ from TCR repertoires in blood. Pairwise subsampling indicated that sequencing depth was expected to affect the degree of clonotype sharing among donors.

TCR CDR3 regions were amplified from genomic DNA by multiplex PCR using the deep immunoSEQ assay. Genomic DNA extracted from each cell subset was distributed evenly over all wells of several immunoSEQ 96-well plates, and each plate served as one replicate. For sorted subsets, roughly 200 ng of genomic DNA, equivalent to 30,000 or so T cell genomes, went into each replicate PCR. Purified libraries were quantified with a Qubit 3.0 fluorometer, sized on a Bioanalyzer 2100, and re-quantified with the KAPA Library Quantification kit. Every immunoSEQ 96-well plate was sequenced on a dedicated single-read 150-cycle Illumina NextSeq 550 flow cell. The published analysis was carried out like this. Because the immunoSEQ output held only junctional sequences and lacked quality scores, the filtering could not match the filtering applied to full-length reads. Sequences were annotated with PyIR, a Python wrapper for IgBLAST v1.9, using IMGT germline references to assign V/J genes and CDR3. Reads with weak V/J assignments (E-value above 1e-6), missing CDR3, stop codons, out-of-frame junctions, or ambiguous translated residues were removed. V3J clonotypes were defined as sequences sharing an identical inferred V gene, J gene, and CDR3 amino acid sequence. To compute the percentage overlap between repertoires, the number of shared unique clonotypes was divided by the size of the smaller repertoire. Repertoire richness was assessed with RTK rarefaction, the Chao1 estimator, and Recon v2.1 estimates of unobserved clonotypes. OLGA was used to compute generation probabilities for all TCRbeta clonotypes that the gDNA method yielded from a handful of donors. TCRdb stores this immuneACCESS table with in-frame sequences only. Part of the clones is absent; in the studies checked, under half of the shortfall reflects unresolved V genes, and no reason is known for the rest. V, J and clone size were drawn from that table, and D and trimming were deduced from the DNA. The sample profile shows a few hundred thousand clones; roughly 84% of them were found once. The ten largest clonotypes hold 15% to 20% of the sample.

Concerning this clone itself: This receptor's antigen is unknown. Base quality data are lacking; no much larger clone is found one base away.

CDR1 is given as MGHRA and CDR2 as YSYEKL, both from the germline V gene. Counted from cysteine to phenylalanine, this CDR3 has 14 amino acids. Only the CDR3 part of the read is kept: 42 bases, read in frame from the first base. V is cut by 2 bases and J by 7 bases, and the space between the germline ends is 15 bases. Healthy HIV-negative adults with no recently reported acute infections or vaccinations were included as donors. Every donor was a Caucasian adult living in Nashville, Tennessee, USA. CD8 memory samples were composed of magnetically selected CD45RO+ cells combined with CCR7-negative CD45RA+ effector memory (TemRA) cells. After blood collection by leukapheresis, PBMCs were isolated using Ficoll-Histopaque density gradient centrifugation and then cryopreserved in the vapor phase of liquid nitrogen. Analytical flow cytometry was used to check the purity and quantity of each magnetically sorted T cell population. Genomic DNA was isolated from each sorted fraction and quantified by UV absorbance on a Nanodrop 2000c.

Here the chain combines TRBV4-1 and TRBJ2-7; TRBD1 is a possible D gene, resting on 5 matching bases. Input material: memory CD8+ T cells sorted from blood. The cell subset or site label on this specimen signifies: CD45RO+ cells pooled with CCR7-negative TemRA cells. This receptor was obtained from a man aged 18 to 29 in good health. The CDR3 amino acid sequence is: CASSQSEGAGEQYF. The bases read TGCGCCAGCAGCCAATCAGAAGGGGCTGGGGAGCAGTACTTC.